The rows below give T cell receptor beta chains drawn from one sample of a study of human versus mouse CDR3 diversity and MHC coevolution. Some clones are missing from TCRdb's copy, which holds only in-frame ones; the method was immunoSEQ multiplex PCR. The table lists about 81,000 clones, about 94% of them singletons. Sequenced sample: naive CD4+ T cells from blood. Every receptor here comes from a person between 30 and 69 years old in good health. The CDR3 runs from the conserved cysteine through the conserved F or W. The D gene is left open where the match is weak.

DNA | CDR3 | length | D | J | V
TGCGCCAGCAGCCAAGATTGGCGGACAGCGTATTCCAATGAGCAGTTCTTC | CASSQDWRTAYSNEQFF | 17 | - | TRBJ2-1 | TRBV4-1
TGTGCCAGCAGCCCGGCAGGGCAGTCCTACGAGCAGTACTTC | CASSPAGQSYEQYF | 14 | - | TRBJ2-7 | TRBV7-2
TGTGCCAGCAATAGGGGAAACATTCAGTACTTC | CASNRGNIQYF | 11 | - | TRBJ2-4 | TRBV6-5
TGTGCCAGCAGCCTTCTGGCTAGCGGGAGGGCGAGAGAGACCCAGTACTTC | CASSLLASGRARETQYF | 17 | TRBD2 | TRBJ2-5 | TRBV5-6
TGTGCCAGCAGCTTAATGGCCTTGGAGGGCGGGGCTTTCTTT | CASSLMALEGGAFF | 14 | - | TRBJ1-1 | TRBV7-3
TGTGCCAGCAGTGATTGGGTAGCGGGGGGGCCGTACGAGCAGTACTTC | CASSDWVAGGPYEQYF | 16 | TRBD2 | TRBJ2-7 | TRBV2
TGTGCCAGCCTAAGGGACAGGGGGCACAATGAGCAGTTCTTC | CASLRDRGHNEQFF | 14 | TRBD1 | TRBJ2-1 | TRBV27
TGTGCCAGTAGTTCCGGGACTAGAACCGGCACAGATACGCAGTATTTT | CASSSGTRTGTDTQYF | 16 | TRBD2 | TRBJ2-3 | TRBV19
TGTGCCAGCAGGTTTACAGGGGGGCCTATCTACGAGCAGTACTTC | CASRFTGGPIYEQYF | 15 | TRBD1 | TRBJ2-7 | TRBV28
TGTGCCAGCAGTGCCTATCGGGAAGGCGAGCAGTACTTC | CASSAYREGEQYF | 13 | - | TRBJ2-7 | TRBV6-6
TGTGCCAGCAGGGGACAGGGGAATAGGCCCGGGGAGCTGTTTTTT | CASRGQGNRPGELFF | 15 | TRBD1 | TRBJ2-2 | TRBV2
TGCGCCAGCAGCTCGGGCGGGACAGCTAGCACAGATACGCAGTATTTT | CASSSGGTASTDTQYF | 16 | - | TRBJ2-3 | TRBV5-1
TGTGCCAGCAGTGACGTAACAGGGGAATTAGGCTACACCTTC | CASSDVTGELGYTF | 14 | TRBD1 | TRBJ1-2 | TRBV2
TGTGCCAGCAGGAAAGGACGGAGGGGAGACACTGAAGCTTTCTTT | CASRKGRRGDTEAFF | 15 | - | TRBJ1-1 | TRBV9
TGTGCCAGCAGCTTAGCTCACAGGGGCGGCACCGGGGAGCTGTTTTTT | CASSLAHRGGTGELFF | 16 | TRBD1 | TRBJ2-2 | TRBV7-6
TGCGCCAGCAGCCAAACAACAGGGGTAGACATTCAGTACTTC | CASSQTTGVDIQYF | 14 | TRBD1 | TRBJ2-4 | TRBV4-3
TGTGCCAGCAGCTTAGACCCTAGGTACGAGCAGTACTTC | CASSLDPRYEQYF | 13 | - | TRBJ2-7 | TRBV7-9
TGTGCCAGCAGTCACCGGGACAGGGAACCCAACGATGGCTACACCTTC | CASSHRDREPNDGYTF | 16 | TRBD1 | TRBJ1-2 | TRBV6-6
TGTGCCAGCAGTGGGGTACAGGCGGGGTATGGCTACACCTTC | CASSGVQAGYGYTF | 14 | - | TRBJ1-2 | TRBV27
TGTGCCAGCACCCCCGGGACAGGGGTGTACGAGCAGTACTTC | CASTPGTGVYEQYF | 14 | TRBD1 | TRBJ2-7 | TRBV28
TGTGCCAGCAGCTTAGGGCGGGCGCGTGAGACCCAGTACTTC | CASSLGRARETQYF | 14 | - | TRBJ2-5 | TRBV7-2
TGTGCCATCAGGGACAGTTACAATGAGCAGTTCTTC | CAIRDSYNEQFF | 12 | - | TRBJ2-1 | TRBV10-3
TGTGCCAGCTCACCCCTAGCAGCCGGGGACGAGCAGTACTTC | CASSPLAAGDEQYF | 14 | - | TRBJ2-7 | TRBV18
TGTGCCTGGAGTGTGGTAGGGGCCTATGGCTACACCTTC | CAWSVVGAYGYTF | 13 | - | TRBJ1-2 | TRBV30
TGCGCCAGCAGGTCGAGCGGGGACACAGATACGCAGTATTTT | CASRSSGDTDTQYF | 14 | TRBD2 | TRBJ2-3 | TRBV5-1
TGTGCCAGCAGCTCCCGGGACAGGGTGGAATCACCCCTCCACTTT | CASSSRDRVESPLHF | 15 | - | TRBJ1-6 | TRBV21-1
TGTGCCAGCAGTGAGGGCAGGGGTCGGGAGACCCAGTACTTC | CASSEGRGRETQYF | 14 | - | TRBJ2-5 | TRBV2
TGTGCCATCAGTGGACAGGGGCCAGAGACCCAGTACTTC | CAISGQGPETQYF | 13 | TRBD1 | TRBJ2-5 | TRBV10-3
TGTGCCAGCAGCTTTGGACTCTCCTCCTACGAGCAGTACTTC | CASSFGLSSYEQYF | 14 | - | TRBJ2-7 | TRBV27
TGTGCCAGCATCCGGGACACCAACACTGAAGCTTTCTTT | CASIRDTNTEAFF | 13 | - | TRBJ1-1 | TRBV6-5
TGTGCCTGGAGTGCAGGGACAGGGGGCCTCTATGGCTACACCTTC | CAWSAGTGGLYGYTF | 15 | TRBD1 | TRBJ1-2 | TRBV30
TGTGTCAGCAGCCCAGGACTTTCAGGACAGCCCCAGCATTTT | CVSSPGLSGQPQHF | 14 | - | TRBJ1-5 | TRBV27
TGCGCCAGCAGCTCCAACGGGGTATCCTACAATGAGCAGTTCTTC | CASSSNGVSYNEQFF | 15 | - | TRBJ2-1 | TRBV5-1
TGTGCCAGCAGCTCACCTCTAGCGTCCCCCTACAATGAGCAGTTCTTC | CASSSPLASPYNEQFF | 16 | - | TRBJ2-1 | TRBV7-3
TGTGCCAGCAGCGTTTCCTCGGTCAATGAGCAGTTCTTC | CASSVSSVNEQFF | 13 | - | TRBJ2-1 | TRBV9
TGTGCCAGCAGCGTCTCGGGGGGTGGGGAAAAACTGTTTTTT | CASSVSGGGEKLFF | 14 | - | TRBJ1-4 | TRBV9
TGTGCCAGCAGTTATCGGGACAGGGGTGAAGCTTTCTTT | CASSYRDRGEAFF | 13 | TRBD1 | TRBJ1-1 | TRBV6-5
TGTGCCAGCAGCCCCAACGGTAGGGGGTATCAGCCCCAGCATTTT | CASSPNGRGYQPQHF | 15 | - | TRBJ1-5 | TRBV28
TGTGCCAGCAGGGACTCGGCCCGGGGATGGACCTTC | CASRDSARGWTF | 12 | - | TRBJ1-2 | TRBV6-5
TGTGCCAGCAGCTTGGCGCCTAGCGGGAGGGATGAGCAGTTCTTC | CASSLAPSGRDEQFF | 15 | TRBD2 | TRBJ2-1 | TRBV5-5
TGCGCCAGCAGCTTGGCCACAGGGCTAGGACCCGAAGAGACCCAGTACTTC | CASSLATGLGPEETQYF | 17 | - | TRBJ2-5 | TRBV5-1